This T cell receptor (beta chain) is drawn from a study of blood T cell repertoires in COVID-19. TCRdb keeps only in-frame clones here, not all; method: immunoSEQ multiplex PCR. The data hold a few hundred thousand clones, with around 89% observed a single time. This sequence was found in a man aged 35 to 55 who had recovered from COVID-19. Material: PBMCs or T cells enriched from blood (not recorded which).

The CDR3 bases are TGTGCCAGCAGCTCCCGCTCAGGGACTGCCTACGAGCAGTACTTC. It codes for CASSSRSGTAYEQYF. The genes are TRBV7-2 and TRBJ2-7, with D perhaps TRBD2 (6 bases). CDR3 length equals 15 residues. The V and J ends lost 4 bases and 2 bases respectively, with 15 bases between them. The V gene's germline CDR1 is SGHTA and CDR2 FQGNSA.